Following are 21 T cell receptor beta chains from one sample sequenced in a study of response to subunit inactivated influenza vaccine (dated by TCRdb to the late 2010s). The library was generated by RT-PCR. The sequencing machine was an Illumina HiSeq 2500. TCRdb applied fastp at Q25 and MiXCR to the public reads, then kept only in-frame beta chains. Each entry is one CDR3 protein sequence, shown with its most common DNA and genes. The sample contains approximately 290,000 distinct CDR3 sequences, roughly 20% of them found a single time. 9% to 12% of the sample comes from the top ten. Here the sequenced sample was PBMCs from blood, taken approximately 20 months after vaccination. These receptors were taken from a man between 50 and 75 years old who received an inactivated influenza vaccine. Donor details come from another sample of the same person, matched by shared clones.

This clonotype was seen repeatedly, ten times or more. The rearrangement joins TRBV29-1 to TRBJ1-2; 9 bases match TRBD1. The CDR3 is 13 residues long. After removal of 7 bases from V and 2 bases from J, the junction contained 5 bases not matched to a gene. Germline V gene sequence: CDR1 SQVTM, CDR2 ANQGSEA. The CDR3 DNA reads TGCAGCGCCCGGGACAGGGCCAACTATGGCTACACCTTC. It codes for CSARDRANYGYTF. Full variable domain (remainder filled in from reference TRBV29-1 and TRBJ1-2): SAVISQKPSRDICQRGTSLTIQCQVDSQVTMMFWYRQQPGQSLTLIATANQGSEATYESGFVIDKFPISRPNLTFSTLTVSNMSPEDSSIYLCSARDRANYGYTFGSGTRLTVV.

The chain uses TRBV4-2 and TRBJ1-1; D might be TRBD1 (5 bases). This CDR3 has 15 amino acids. The V gene lost 4 bases and the J gene lost 6 bases, with 18 bases spanning the gap. Germline lookup yields CDR1 LGHNA and CDR2 YNFKEQ. The CDR3 protein is CASSLREGSLAEAFF. In nucleotides, the CDR3 is TGTGCCAGCAGCCTCCGAGAGGGGAGTCTGGCTGAAGCTTTCTTT.

The rearrangement links TRBV9 to TRBJ1-2, with D hard to call. Trimming removed 0 bases from V and 4 bases from J, with 13 bases in between. Germline CDR1 reads SGDLS; CDR2 reads YYNGEE. The CDR3 covers 15 residues. The CDR3 coding sequence is TGTGCCAGCAGCGTAGAGATTAACTCTCCCTATGGCTACACCTTC. This sequence encodes CASSVEINSPYGYTF.

This clonotype came up a few times. V usage is TRBV20-1 and J usage is TRBJ1-5, with TRBD1 matching 7 bases. Germline V gives CDR1 DFQATT, CDR2 SNEGSKA (reference sequence). The CDR3 is 15 amino acids. V lost 5 bases, J lost 4 bases, and 11 bases stayed unmatched. Here the CDR3 reads CSAPDAGGWNQPQHF. The CDR3 coding sequence is TGCAGTGCTCCGGACGCAGGGGGATGGAATCAGCCCCAGCATTTT.

A few counts support this clonotype. The chain couples TRBV5-5 to TRBJ1-2; TRBD1 matches at 7 bases. Germline V gene data show CDR1 as SGHKS and CDR2 as YYEKEE (reference sequence). Unmatched junction bases numbered 1, after V lost 1 base and J lost 1 base. The CDR3 runs to 14 residues. CDR3 DNA sequence: TGTGCCAGCAGCTTGACAGGGGATAACTATGGCTACACCTTC. Translating gives CASSLTGDNYGYTF.

This clonotype was recorded a few times. The chain recombines TRBV6-4 with TRBJ1-5; D is uncertain. From germline, CDR1 is MRHNA and CDR2 SNTAGT. CDR3 size: 13 residues. V lost 4 bases, J lost 3 bases, and 7 bases lay in between. Here the CDR3 DNA reads TGTGCCAGCAGTGTCGAAGCCAATCAGCCCCAGCATTTT. It encodes CASSVEANQPQHF.

V and J are TRBV4-3 and TRBJ1-4; no clear D gene. Trimming took off 1 base at V and 11 bases at J, with 11 bases between the two ends. Germline V gene lookup returns CDR1 LGHNA and CDR2 YSLEER. CDR3 length: 13 amino acids. In nucleotides, the CDR3 is TGCGCCAGCAGCCAAGGACCCCTGCGGAAACTGTTTTTT. It specifies CASSQGPLRKLFF.

This chain links TRBV5-1 with TRBJ1-6, with a possible D match to TRBD1 (6 bases). Germline CDR1 SGHRS, CDR2 YFSETQ. V was pared by 4 bases and J by 8 bases, with 13 bases between. The CDR3 is 14 amino acids. CDR3 residues: CASSPNRADSPLHF. The DNA for the CDR3 is TGCGCCAGCAGCCCAAACAGGGCTGATTCACCCCTCCACTTT. Looking up the rest from reference TRBV5-1 and TRBJ1-6 gives the full variable domain: KAGVTQTPRYLIKTRGQQVTLSCSPISGHRSVSWYQQTPGQGLQFLFEYFSETQRNKGNFPGRFSGRQFSNSRSEMNVSTLELGDSALYLCASSPNRADSPLHFGNGTRLTVT.

The chain employs TRBV7-9 and TRBJ2-1, with D possibly matching TRBD2 (5 bases). CDR1 is SEHNR and CDR2 is FQNEAQ in the germline V gene (reference sequence). The CDR3 loop spans 16 amino acids. Between the trimmed V and J ends, which lost 5 bases and 3 bases, there was a span of 17 bases. This chain's CDR3 is CASSQREHSIYNEQFF. CDR3 sequence (DNA): TGTGCCAGCAGCCAGAGGGAACACTCGATCTACAATGAGCAGTTCTTC.

The V call is TRBV9, the J call TRBJ2-7; TRBD1 agrees at 7 bases. The CDR3 has 15 amino acids. Germline V gene sequence: CDR1 SGDLS, CDR2 YYNGEE. V shed 2 bases and J 1 base; nucleotides not matched to a gene: 6. The CDR3 here is CASSVSGQNSYEQYF. In DNA, the CDR3 is TGTGCCAGCAGCGTTTCGGGACAGAATTCCTACGAGCAGTACTTC.

The CDR3 protein is CSVSGQDDPYPNYGYTF. The CDR3 DNA is TGCAGCGTCTCGGGGCAGGACGATCCCTATCCTAACTATGGCTACACCTTC. This chain uses TRBV20-1 with TRBJ1-2, with D possibly matching TRBD1 (5 bases). CDR3 length: 17 amino acids. Germline lookup yields CDR1 DFQATT and CDR2 SNEGSKA (reference sequence).

This chain links TRBV18 with TRBJ2-7, with TRBD2 matching over 9 bases. V shed 0 bases and J 3 bases; nucleotides not matched to a gene: 0. The CDR3 length is 14 residues. From germline, CDR1 is KGHSH and CDR2 LQKENI. CDR3 DNA sequence: TGTGCCAGCTCACCACCGACTAGCGGCTACGAGCAGTACTTC. This translates into CASSPPTSGYEQYF. Together with reference TRBV18 and TRBJ2-7, the CDR3 gives the full variable domain: NAGVMQNPRHLVRRRGQEARLRCSPMKGHSHVYWYRQLPEEGLKFMVYLQKENIIDESGMPKERFSAEFPKEGPSILRIQQVVRGDSAAYFCASSPPTSGYEQYFGPGTRLTVT.

Comment on this clonotype: One junction end does not reproduce the germline sequence, and a read error may be involved. The chain is built from TRBV3-1 and TRBJ2-2; possibly TRBD1 for D (6 bases). The CDR3 extends over 16 amino acids. Germline values: CDR1 LGHDT, CDR2 YNNKEL (reference sequence). The CDR3 DNA reads as TGTGCCAGCAGTCAAGAAGGGACAATTAACACCGGGGAGCTGTTTTTT. Its protein product is CASSQEGTINTGELFF.

The rearrangement uses TRBV6-1 and TRBJ2-7; D is undetermined. The CDR3 runs 14 residues. From germline, CDR1 is MNHNS and CDR2 SASEGT. Trimming took off 6 bases at V and 3 bases at J, with 15 bases between the two ends. The CDR3 region has the DNA TGTGCCAGCAGACTGTCGGGCGGAAACTACGAGCAGTACTTC. Its protein is CASRLSGGNYEQYF.

This chain joins TRBV20-1 and TRBJ1-4, with 7 nucleotides matching TRBD1. Trimming at V came to 3 bases and at J to 7 bases, leaving 11 bases not matched to a gene. The CDR3 loop spans 15 amino acids. CDR1 DFQATT and CDR2 SNEGSKA come from the germline V gene (reference sequence). CDR3 loop: CSASRDSTNSEKLFF. In nucleotides, the CDR3 is TGCAGTGCTAGTAGGGACAGCACGAACTCTGAAAAACTGTTTTTT.

The chain joins TRBV24-1 to TRBJ2-1; no clear D gene. The CDR3 spans 15 residues. The V gene's germline CDR1 is KGHDR and CDR2 SFDVKD. The ends were cut back, 4 bases at V and 0 bases at J, with 9 bases in the middle. This CDR3 is CATSDHQDSYNEQFF. Written as DNA, the CDR3 is TGTGCCACCAGTGACCATCAAGACTCCTACAATGAGCAGTTCTTC.

The genes are TRBV28 and TRBJ2-7; the D gene is possibly TRBD2 (7 bases). V was shortened by 7 bases and J by 4 bases, with 20 bases between the two germline ends. This CDR3 region has 15 residues. Germline CDR1 and CDR2: MDHEN and SYDVKM. The CDR3 loop reads CASTSPRGGRYEQYF. CDR3 DNA sequence: TGTGCCAGCACCTCTCCGAGGGGGGGCCGGTACGAGCAGTACTTC.

V is TRBV7-2 and J is TRBJ1-1; TRBD1 is a possible D gene (5 bases). Trimming left V 5 bases short and J 0 bases short, with 16 bases between. CDR1 is SGHTA, CDR2 FQGNSA, per germline. The CDR3 is made up of 16 amino acids. The DNA of the CDR3 is TGTGCCAGCAGCGACCGCCGCGGGGCTCTGAACACTGAAGCTTTCTTT. This sequence encodes CASSDRRGALNTEAFF.

This clonotype occurred a few times. This sequence joins TRBV28 and TRBJ1-1; possibly TRBD1 for D (5 bases). The V gene lost 4 bases and the J gene lost 3 bases, with 15 bases spanning the gap. Germline V gives CDR1 MDHEN, CDR2 SYDVKM. This CDR3 region has 15 residues. As DNA, the CDR3 is TGTGCCAGCAGTTCATCTGTAGGGGCTTACACTGAAGCTTTCTTT. Protein product: CASSSSVGAYTEAFF.

This clonotype was seen more than once but under ten times. V and J are TRBV3-1 and TRBJ1-6; unclear D gene. The CDR3 runs 15 residues. The germline CDR1 and CDR2 sequences are LGHDT and YNNKEL (reference sequence). Trimming took off 0 bases at V and 7 bases at J, with 10 bases between the two ends. The CDR3 reads CASSQEGRANSPLHF. The CDR3, as DNA: TGTGCCAGCAGCCAAGAAGGCCGAGCGAATTCACCCCTCCACTTT. The variable domain in full, completed from reference TRBV3-1 and TRBJ1-6, reads DTAVSQTPKYLVTQMGNDKSIKCEQNLGHDTMYWYKQDSKKFLKIMFSYNNKELIINETVPNRFSPKSPDKAHLNLHINSLELGDSAVYFCASSQEGRANSPLHFGNGTRLTVT.

The chain employs TRBV12-3 or TRBV12-4 and TRBJ1-1; no reliable D call. Trimming stripped 2 bases from V and 5 bases from J, with 9 bases between. The CDR3 length is 13 residues. CDR3 sequence (DNA): TGTGCCAGCAGTTTATTCGAAGGGACTGAAGCTTTCTTT. Residues: CASSLFEGTEAFF.